This entry lists 32 T cell receptor beta chains sequenced from one sample in a study of T cells in severe cutaneous drug reactions. Sequenced patients had Stevens-Johnson syndrome or toxic epidermal necrolysis caused by carbamazepine. Bulk and single-cell libraries used iRepertoire multiplex PCR with TCR subtype-specific primers. No DNA is given; TCRdb re-called the multiplex PCR reads and lists each CDR3 protein once. With fewer than 10,000 distinct CDR3 sequences in the sample, the ten largest clones hold 20% to 30%. The sample taken for sequencing was cells from a skin blister. These receptor sequences come from a human donor with a severe cutaneous adverse drug reaction.

The chain uses TRBV5-1 and TRBJ2-1; TCRdb reports TRBD2, a call that lacks DNA to check it against. The germline V gene encodes CDR1 SGHRS and CDR2 YFSETQ. The CDR3 totals 13 residues. CDR3 sequence: CASSAGTSYEQFF.

This clonotype is deemed medium-sized by its frequency. V is TRBV30 and J is TRBJ1-2. This CDR3 has 13 residues. Germline V gene data show CDR1 as GTSNPN and CDR2 as SVGIG (reference sequence). CDR3: CAWIGGGSYGYTF.

The chain links TRBV12-3 or TRBV12-4 to TRBJ2-2; checking the TCRdb D call of TRBD1 is not possible without DNA. The CDR3 totals 13 residues. CDR3 sequence: CARGDPNTGELFF.

V usage is TRBV10-2 and J usage is TRBJ2-3; TCRdb's D gene call, TRBD1, goes unchecked for lack of DNA. Germline CDR1 and CDR2: WSHSY and SAAADI. This CDR3 is built from 15 residues. This chain's CDR3 is CASVWGLGSTDTQYF.

The rearrangement links TRBV29-1 to TRBJ1-1; TCRdb's D call, TRBD1, is unchecked because there is no DNA. The V gene's germline CDR1 is SQVTM and CDR2 ANQGSEA. This CDR3 contains 11 residues. The CDR3: CSTGGAVEAFF.

The chain's CDR3 is CASSSGVNTEAFF. The chain employs TRBV5-1 and TRBJ1-1; the D call of TRBD1 rests on TCRdb alone, since no DNA is present to check it. The CDR3 contains 13 residues. Germline V gives CDR1 SGHRS, CDR2 YFSETQ.

This clonotype counts as medium-sized (0.01 to 0.1%) by frequency. This chain connects TRBV5-6 to TRBJ2-7; TCRdb calls TRBD2, which cannot be checked without DNA. The CDR3 loop spans 15 amino acids. The germline V gene encodes CDR1 SGHDT and CDR2 YYEEEE. The CDR3 here is CASSPMTSGGDEQYF.

This sequence joins TRBV7-8 and TRBJ2-1. This CDR3 region has 13 residues. Germline V gene data show CDR1 as SGHVS and CDR2 as FQNEAQ. The CDR3 region is CASSLAASNEQFF. The entire variable domain, with the rest obtained from reference TRBV7-8 and TRBJ2-1, is as follows: GAGVSQSPRYKVAKRGQDVALRCDPISGHVSLFWYQQALGQGPEFLTYFQNEAQLDKSGLPSDRFFAERPEGSVSTLKIQRTQQEDSAVYLCASSLAASNEQFFGPGTRLTVL.

V gene TRBV6-2 or TRBV6-3 combines with J gene TRBJ2-5; TCRdb designates TRBD1, a call that cannot be tested without DNA. Germline assignment: CDR1 MNHEY and CDR2 SVGEGT. This CDR3 is built from 14 residues. The CDR3 protein is CASRPPGQRETQYF.

Frequency places this clonotype as medium-sized. The chain has TRBV28 and TRBJ2-7; TCRdb names TRBD1, which stays unverified in the absence of DNA. CDR1 and CDR2 from the germline V gene are MDHEN and SYDVKM. This CDR3 is built from 14 residues. CDR3 residues: CASRSPGYSYEQYF.

The CDR3 region is CASSLGRVVAFF. The chain has TRBV11-2 and TRBJ1-1. CDR1 is SGHAT and CDR2 is FQNNGV in the germline V gene. The CDR3 length is 12 residues.

The gene calls are TRBV29-1 and TRBJ2-2; checking the TCRdb D call of TRBD2 is not possible without DNA. The germline CDR1 and CDR2 sequences are SQVTM and ANQGSEA. CDR3 length: 15 residues. The CDR3 is CSVGGLERNTGELFF.

The chain recombines TRBV9 with TRBJ2-1; TCRdb picks TRBD1, but there is no DNA to check that call. The length of the CDR3 is 16 residues. The germline V gene has CDR1 SGDLS and CDR2 YYNGEE. CDR3 residues: CASSPPWGEGWNEQFF. Full variable domain (outside the CDR3, taken from reference TRBV9 and TRBJ2-1): DSGVTQTPKHLITATGQRVTLRCSPRSGDLSVYWYQQSLDQGLQFLIQYYNGEERAKGNILERFSAQQFPDLHSELNLSSLELGDSALYFCASSPPWGEGWNEQFFGPGTRLTVL.

V and J are TRBV5-1 and TRBJ1-2; TCRdb proposes TRBD1, but this gene call is untestable without DNA. The CDR3 sequence is 11 residues long. CDR1 is SGHRS, CDR2 YFSETQ, per germline. CDR3 amino acids: CASSGTQQGPF.

Frequency places this clonotype as medium-sized. This chain uses TRBV10-1 with TRBJ2-7; TCRdb's D call, TRBD1, is unchecked because there is no DNA. CDR1 and CDR2 (germline): WNHNN, SYGVQD (reference sequence). The CDR3 covers 13 residues. CDR3 sequence reads: CASPHFTGSEQYF.

This chain uses TRBV27 with TRBJ2-5; with no DNA, the TCRdb D assignment of TRBD2 cannot be verified. Germline values: CDR1 MNHEY, CDR2 SMNVEV (reference sequence). The CDR3 is 16 amino acids. Here the CDR3 reads CASSPPGASVKETQYF.

The chain joins TRBV19 to TRBJ1-1; TCRdb indicates TRBD1, and absent DNA this call remains unverified. The CDR3 sequence is 15 residues long. From germline, CDR1 is LNHDA and CDR2 SQIVND (reference sequence). CDR3 sequence reads: CASRRQGAQNAEAFF.

CDR3 protein: CASSPGLAAEETQYF. The V and J genes are TRBV28 and TRBJ2-5; the D call from TCRdb, TRBD2, cannot be confirmed without DNA. The CDR3 runs to 15 residues. Germline CDR1 is MDHEN and CDR2 is SYDVKM.

The chain recombines TRBV24-1 with TRBJ1-4; TCRdb indicates TRBD1, and absent DNA this call remains unverified. The CDR3 consists of 14 residues. Per germline, CDR1 KGHDR and CDR2 SFDVKD. The CDR3 spells CATSDSRANEKLFF.

The rearrangement joins TRBV15 to TRBJ2-5; TCRdb selects TRBD1, and the lack of DNA leaves this call unchecked. This CDR3 region has 13 residues. Germline assignment: CDR1 LNHNV and CDR2 YYDKDF (reference sequence). CDR3 loop: CATAGQGGETQYF.

CDR3 region: CASSSTGTVNEKLFF. The chain employs TRBV7-2 and TRBJ1-4; TCRdb calls TRBD1, which cannot be checked without DNA. The CDR3 is 15 residues long. CDR1 SGHTA and CDR2 FQGNSA come from the germline V gene. Full variable domain (outside the CDR3, taken from reference TRBV7-2 and TRBJ1-4): GAGVSQSPSNKVTEKGKDVELRCDPISGHTALYWYRQSLGQGLEFLIYFQGNSAPDKSGLPSDRFSAERTGGSVSTLTIQRTQQEDSAVYLCASSSTGTVNEKLFFGSGTQLSVL.

V gene TRBV2 combines with J gene TRBJ2-2; lacking DNA, the TRBD2 call made by TCRdb goes unchecked. The CDR3 covers 16 residues. The germline V gene has CDR1 SNHLY and CDR2 FYNNEI. The CDR3 reads CASKRRTSGLIGELFF.

This chain uses TRBV12-3 or TRBV12-4 with TRBJ2-7; TCRdb gives TRBD1 as the D gene, but with no DNA this cannot be confirmed. This CDR3 has 16 amino acids. CDR3 region: CASTDGAGPNSYEQYF.

V usage is TRBV6-1 and J usage is TRBJ2-7; TCRdb selects TRBD1, and the lack of DNA leaves this call unchecked. The CDR3 is made up of 13 amino acids. CDR1 and CDR2 (germline): MNHNS, SASEGT. The CDR3 loop is CASSAGPTYEQYF.

The chain couples TRBV28 to TRBJ2-5. CDR1 is MDHEN and CDR2 is SYDVKM in the germline V gene. The CDR3 consists of 13 residues. CDR3 amino acids: CASSLALMETQYF.

The V gene is TRBV24-1, the J gene TRBJ1-1. Germline CDR1 reads KGHDR; CDR2 reads SFDVKD. The CDR3 runs to 14 residues. CDR3 sequence reads: CATSDSLDSTEAFF.

The chain couples TRBV28 to TRBJ2-3. CDR1 and CDR2 (germline): MDHEN, SYDVKM. This CDR3 comprises 13 residues. The CDR3 loop reads CASSLLTADTQYF.

The chain couples TRBV4-2 to TRBJ1-1; TCRdb returns TRBD1, unconfirmable since there is no DNA. This CDR3 has 16 amino acids. Germline CDR1 and CDR2: LGHNA and YNFKEQ. The CDR3 protein is CASSQGVTGRNTEAFF.

The rearrangement links TRBV11-2 to TRBJ1-2; TCRdb selects TRBD1, and the lack of DNA leaves this call unchecked. The CDR3 runs 13 residues. The germline CDR1 and CDR2 sequences are SGHAT and FQNNGV. The CDR3 sequence is CASSLGGGGGYTF.

According to its frequency, this clonotype is medium-sized. V is TRBV13 and J is TRBJ1-3. The germline gives CDR1 PRHDT, CDR2 FYEKMQ (reference sequence). The CDR3 totals 15 residues. CDR3 amino acids: CASSLLGSSGNTIYF.

V gene TRBV28 combines with J gene TRBJ1-2; TCRdb indicates TRBD1, and absent DNA this call remains unverified. Per the germline V gene, CDR1 is MDHEN and CDR2 is SYDVKM. The CDR3 is 16 amino acids. The CDR3 is CASSLYPQTGERGYTF.

The chain is built from TRBV28 and TRBJ1-2. The CDR3 covers 11 residues. The germline V gene encodes CDR1 MDHEN and CDR2 SYDVKM. The CDR3 is CATWSSYGYTF.